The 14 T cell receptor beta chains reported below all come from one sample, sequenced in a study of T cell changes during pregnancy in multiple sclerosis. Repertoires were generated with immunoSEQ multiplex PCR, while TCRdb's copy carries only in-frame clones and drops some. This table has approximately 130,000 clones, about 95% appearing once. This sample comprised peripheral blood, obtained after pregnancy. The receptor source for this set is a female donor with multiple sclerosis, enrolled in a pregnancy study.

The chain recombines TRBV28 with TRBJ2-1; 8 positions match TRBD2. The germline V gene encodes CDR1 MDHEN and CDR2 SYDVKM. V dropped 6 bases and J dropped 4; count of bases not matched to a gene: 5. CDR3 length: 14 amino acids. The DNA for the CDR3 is TGTGCCAGCAGAACTAGCGGAGCTTACAATGAGCAGTTCTTC. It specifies CASRTSGAYNEQFF.

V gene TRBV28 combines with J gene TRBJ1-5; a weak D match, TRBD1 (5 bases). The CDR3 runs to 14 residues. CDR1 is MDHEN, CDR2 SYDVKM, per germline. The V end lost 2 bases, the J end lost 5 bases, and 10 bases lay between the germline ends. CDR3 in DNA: TGTGCCAGCAGTTTAAGACTAGGGGATCAGCCCCAGCATTTT. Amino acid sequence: CASSLRLGDQPQHF.

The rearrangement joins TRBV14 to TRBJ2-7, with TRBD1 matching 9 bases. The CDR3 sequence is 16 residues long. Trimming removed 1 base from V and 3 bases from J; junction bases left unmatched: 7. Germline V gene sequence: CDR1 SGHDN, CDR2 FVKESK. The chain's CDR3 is CASSQVAGTGFYEQYF. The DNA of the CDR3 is TGTGCCAGCAGCCAAGTAGCCGGGACAGGGTTCTACGAGCAGTACTTC.

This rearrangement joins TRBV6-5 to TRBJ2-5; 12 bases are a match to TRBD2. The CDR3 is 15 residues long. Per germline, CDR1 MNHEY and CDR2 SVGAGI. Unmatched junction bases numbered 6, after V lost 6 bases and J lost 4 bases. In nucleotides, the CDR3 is TGTGCCAGCAGACCGGGACTAGCGGGTTTAGAGACCCAGTACTTC. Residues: CASRPGLAGLETQYF.

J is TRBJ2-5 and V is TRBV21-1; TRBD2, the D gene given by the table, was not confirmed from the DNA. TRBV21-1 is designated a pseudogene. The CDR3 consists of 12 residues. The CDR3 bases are TGTGCCAGCAGCAAGAGTTGTGAGACCCAGTACTTC. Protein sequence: CASSKSCETQYF.

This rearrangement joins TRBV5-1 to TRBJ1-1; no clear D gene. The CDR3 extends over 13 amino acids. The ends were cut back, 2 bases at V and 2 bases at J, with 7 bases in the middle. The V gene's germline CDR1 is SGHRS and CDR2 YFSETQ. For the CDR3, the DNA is TGCGCCAGCAGCTTAACAGAAAACACTGAAGCTTTCTTT. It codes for CASSLTENTEAFF.

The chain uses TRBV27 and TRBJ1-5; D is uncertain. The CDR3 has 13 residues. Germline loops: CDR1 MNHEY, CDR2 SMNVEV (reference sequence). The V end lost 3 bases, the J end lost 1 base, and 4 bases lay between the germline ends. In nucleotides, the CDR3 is TGTGCCAGCAGTTTGGGCAGCAATCAGCCCCAGCATTTT. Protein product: CASSLGSNQPQHF.

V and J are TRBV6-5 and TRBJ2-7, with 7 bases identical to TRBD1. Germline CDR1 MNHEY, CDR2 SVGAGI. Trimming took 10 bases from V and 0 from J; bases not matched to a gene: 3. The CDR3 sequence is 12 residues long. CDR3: CATRDSSYEQYF. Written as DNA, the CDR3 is TGTGCCACCCGGGACAGCTCCTACGAGCAGTACTTC.

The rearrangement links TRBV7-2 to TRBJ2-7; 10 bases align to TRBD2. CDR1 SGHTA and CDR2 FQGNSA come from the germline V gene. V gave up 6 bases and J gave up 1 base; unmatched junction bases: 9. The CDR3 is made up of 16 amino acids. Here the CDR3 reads CASSLGPSGRSYEQYF. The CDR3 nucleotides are TGTGCCAGCAGTCTAGGGCCTAGCGGGAGATCCTACGAGCAGTACTTC.

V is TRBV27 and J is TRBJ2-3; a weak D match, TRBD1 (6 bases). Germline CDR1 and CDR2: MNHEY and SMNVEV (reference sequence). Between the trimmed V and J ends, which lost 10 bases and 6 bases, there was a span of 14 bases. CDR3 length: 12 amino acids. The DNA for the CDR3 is TGTGCCACTTCAGGGGATTGGGATACGCAGTATTTT. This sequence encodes CATSGDWDTQYF.

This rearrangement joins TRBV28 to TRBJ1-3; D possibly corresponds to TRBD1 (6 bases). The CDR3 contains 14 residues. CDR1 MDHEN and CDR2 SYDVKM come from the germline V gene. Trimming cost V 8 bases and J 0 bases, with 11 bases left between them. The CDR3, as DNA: TGTGCCAGCGAGGGGGTGGGCTCTGGAAACACCATATATTTT. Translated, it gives CASEGVGSGNTIYF.

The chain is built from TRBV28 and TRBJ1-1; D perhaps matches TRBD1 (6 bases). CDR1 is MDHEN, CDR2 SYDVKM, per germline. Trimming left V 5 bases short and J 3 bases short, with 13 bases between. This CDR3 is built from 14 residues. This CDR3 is CASSKGGADTEAFF. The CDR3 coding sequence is TGTGCCAGCAGTAAAGGGGGGGCGGACACTGAAGCTTTCTTT.

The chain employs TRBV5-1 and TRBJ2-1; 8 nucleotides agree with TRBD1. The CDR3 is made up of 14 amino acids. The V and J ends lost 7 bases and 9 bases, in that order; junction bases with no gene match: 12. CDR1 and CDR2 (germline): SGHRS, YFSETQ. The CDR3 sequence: CASRWTGNMGEQFF. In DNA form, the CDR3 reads TGCGCCAGCCGTTGGACAGGGAATATGGGTGAGCAGTTCTTC.

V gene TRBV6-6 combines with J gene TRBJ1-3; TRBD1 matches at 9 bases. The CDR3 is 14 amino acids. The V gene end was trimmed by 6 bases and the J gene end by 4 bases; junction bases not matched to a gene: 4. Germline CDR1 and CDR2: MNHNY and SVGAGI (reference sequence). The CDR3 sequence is CASSHRGLGNTIYF. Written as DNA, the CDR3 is TGTGCCAGCAGCCACAGGGGGCTGGGAAACACCATATATTTT.